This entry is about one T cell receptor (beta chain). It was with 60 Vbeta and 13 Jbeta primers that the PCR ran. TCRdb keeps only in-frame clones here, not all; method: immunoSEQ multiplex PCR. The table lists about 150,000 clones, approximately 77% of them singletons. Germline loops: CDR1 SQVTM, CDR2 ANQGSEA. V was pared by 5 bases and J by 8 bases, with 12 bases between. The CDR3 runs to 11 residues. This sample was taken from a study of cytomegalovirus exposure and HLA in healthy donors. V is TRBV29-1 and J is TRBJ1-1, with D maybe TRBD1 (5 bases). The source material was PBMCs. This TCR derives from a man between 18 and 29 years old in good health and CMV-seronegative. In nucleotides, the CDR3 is TGCAGCGTTCTCCGACAGCCCGAAGCTTTCTTT. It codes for CSVLRQPEAFF.